Presented here are 18 T cell receptor beta chains from one specimen sequenced in a study of blood T cells in healthy people across ages (dated by TCRdb to between 2015 and 2017). Library preparation was by 5' RACE. TCRdb shows the sequencer as Illumina HiSeq 2500. A second PCR of roughly 7 to 12 cycles was run with a J-beta primer mix and a sample-barcoded 5' primer. The public sequencing data were trimmed at Q25 with fastp and processed into clonotypes with MiXCR by TCRdb, which kept only in-frame beta chains. Here each entry gathers all rows of one CDR3 protein and keeps the most common genes and DNA. For this sample the table gives 600,000 to 850,000 distinct CDR3 sequences, of which 43% were detected only once. The top ten constitute approximately 22% of the sample. The sample taken for sequencing was blood. These receptors were collected from a woman aged 55-70 years in good health.

This clonotype has ten or more counts. The rearrangement uses TRBV12-3 or TRBV12-4 and TRBJ1-2; D might be TRBD1 (6 bases). Trimming removed 2 bases at V and 3 bases at J, with 16 bases between. The CDR3 is 16 residues long. CDR3 protein: CASSLILTGLHYGYTF. The DNA for the CDR3 is TGTGCCAGCAGTTTAATCTTGACAGGTTTACACTATGGCTACACCTTC.

V is TRBV5-1 and J is TRBJ2-3, with 13 bases matching TRBD2. This CDR3 region has 17 residues. Germline V CDR1 and CDR2: SGHRS, YFSETQ. Unmatched junction bases numbered 5, after V lost 4 bases and J lost 0 bases. The DNA for the CDR3 is TGCGCCAGCAGCACGGGGACTAGCGGGACGAGCACAGATACGCAGTATTTT. Translating gives CASSTGTSGTSTDTQYF.

This clonotype was detected only a few times. V is TRBV18 and J is TRBJ2-1, with D possibly TRBD1 on 6 matching bases. Deletions cut 3 bases from V and 4 bases from J, with 10 bases between. The CDR3 totals 14 residues. Germline CDR1 is KGHSH and CDR2 is LQKENI. As DNA, the CDR3 is TGTGCCAGCTCACCGGACAGTTTTTACAATGAGCAGTTCTTC. This sequence encodes CASSPDSFYNEQFF.

This chain connects TRBV27 to TRBJ2-7; D is unresolved. The CDR3 sequence is 14 residues long. From germline, CDR1 is MNHEY and CDR2 SMNVEV (reference sequence). Trimming removed 8 bases from V and 0 bases from J, with 14 bases in between. CDR3 sequence: CASAQTDDSYEQYF. CDR3 nucleotides: TGTGCCAGCGCCCAAACAGATGACTCCTACGAGCAGTACTTC.

This clonotype occurred many times. The chain combines TRBV6-1 with TRBJ1-6; D unclear. V shed 2 bases and J shed 8 bases, with 7 bases lying between them. Germline CDR1 reads MNHNS; CDR2 reads SASEGT. The CDR3 spans 13 residues. CDR3 sequence: CASSEKQDSPLHF. CDR3 in DNA: TGTGCCAGCAGTGAAAAGCAGGATTCACCCCTCCACTTT.

This clonotype was counted at least ten times. The chain couples TRBV20-1 to TRBJ2-7, with 9 bases fitting TRBD1. Germline V gene lookup returns CDR1 DFQATT and CDR2 SNEGSKA (reference sequence). V was clipped by 4 bases and J by 5 bases; unmatched bases: 9. This CDR3 has 14 residues. The CDR3 DNA is TGCAGTGCTATACCCGGGACAGGGAGCAACGAGCAGTACTTC. Protein product: CSAIPGTGSNEQYF.

This clonotype occurred a few times. The DNA for the CDR3 is TGCAGTGCTCCCGCAGCGGGACAGAGCCCCTACGAGCAGTACTTC. Translated: CSAPAAGQSPYEQYF. This chain links TRBV20-1 with TRBJ2-7, with D perhaps being TRBD1 or TRBD2 (7 bases each). The CDR3 contains 15 residues. V gave up 5 bases and J gave up 2 bases, with 19 bases separating them. Germline-derived CDR1 and CDR2 are DFQATT and SNEGSKA (reference sequence).

The CDR3 here is CASSGGTGGNEQFF. In DNA form, the CDR3 reads TGTGCCAGCAGTGGTGGGACAGGGGGCAATGAGCAGTTCTTC. The V call is TRBV6-1, the J call TRBJ2-1; 11 nucleotides match TRBD1. The CDR3 is 14 amino acids. Germline values: CDR1 MNHNS, CDR2 SASEGT. Germline trimming cut 4 bases from V and 6 bases from J; bases unmatched to any gene: 2.

This clonotype was counted only a few times. The chain is built from TRBV6-5 and TRBJ1-2; tentatively, D is TRBD1 (6 bases). Trimming took 5 bases from V and 6 from J, leaving 10 bases between them. The CDR3 length is 12 residues. Germline values: CDR1 MNHEY, CDR2 SVGAGI. The CDR3 DNA reads as TGTGCCAGCAGTACTACAGGGCATGGCTACACCTTC. Its translation: CASSTTGHGYTF.

The genes are TRBV28 and TRBJ1-1; D ambiguous. From germline, CDR1 is MDHEN and CDR2 SYDVKM. Trimming removed 3 bases from V and 6 bases from J, with 5 bases in between. The CDR3 consists of 11 residues. This CDR3 is CASSFKSEAFF. The CDR3 region has the DNA TGTGCCAGCAGTTTCAAGTCTGAAGCTTTCTTT.

The chain is built from TRBV7-2 and TRBJ1-6; 9 positions match TRBD1. Germline CDR1 SGHTA, CDR2 FQGNSA. CDR3 size: 20 residues. Trimming cost V 5 bases and J 8 bases; bases outside gene matches: 22. CDR3 region: CASSDRGDRGNRRVDSPLHF. The CDR3 DNA follows: TGTGCCAGCAGCGACCGGGGTGACAGGGGGAACAGGCGAGTCGATTCACCCCTCCACTTT.

Ten or more counts support this clonotype. This chain links TRBV4-3 with TRBJ1-4, with D unresolved. The CDR3 has 16 amino acids. V gave up 0 bases and J gave up 4 bases, with 12 bases separating them. Germline CDR1 reads LGHNA; CDR2 reads YSLEER. The CDR3 sequence: CASSQERLGNNEKLFF. CDR3 bases: TGCGCCAGCAGCCAAGAAAGACTAGGGAATAATGAAAAACTGTTTTTT.

This CDR3 is CASSLDSYNVLTF. DNA for the CDR3: TGTGCCAGCAGTTTGGACAGCTACAACGTCCTGACTTTC. This sequence joins TRBV27 and TRBJ2-6, with D possibly matching TRBD1 (6 bases). CDR1 is MNHEY and CDR2 is SMNVEV in the germline V gene (reference sequence). This CDR3 has 13 amino acids. The germline V and J ends were trimmed by 3 bases and 9 bases, with 9 bases remaining between them.

The V gene is TRBV6-2 or TRBV6-3, the J gene TRBJ1-5; TRBD1 might be the D (5 bases). The CDR3 consists of 15 residues. V dropped 0 bases and J dropped 7 bases, with 13 bases sitting between them. Germline assignment: CDR1 MNHEY and CDR2 SVGEGT. This CDR3 is CASSYSGRGGQPQHF. The CDR3 region has the DNA TGTGCCAGCAGTTACTCGGGTAGGGGAGGACAGCCCCAGCATTTT.

This clonotype has more than one count but fewer than ten. The chain employs TRBV3-1 and TRBJ2-5; 7 bases fit TRBD2. The CDR3 spans 14 residues. Per the germline V gene, CDR1 is LGHDT and CDR2 is YNNKEL (reference sequence). Trimming cost V 4 bases and J 9 bases; bases outside gene matches: 11. DNA for the CDR3: TGTGCCAGCAGCCCGGGGACTACATCCTGGGCCCAGTACTTC. This encodes CASSPGTTSWAQYF.

This clonotype occurred a few times. The chain recombines TRBV20-1 with TRBJ2-1, with TRBD2 matching over 12 bases. Trimming took 2 bases from V and 12 from J; bases not matched to a gene: 14. From germline, CDR1 is DFQATT and CDR2 SNEGSKA (reference sequence). The CDR3 is 16 amino acids. CDR3 sequence: CSARPTLAGGPGWQFF. The CDR3 nucleotides read TGCAGTGCTAGACCTACTCTAGCGGGAGGGCCGGGTTGGCAGTTCTTC.

J is TRBJ2-1 and V is TRBV7-2; 9 bases are a match to TRBD1. CDR3 length equals 15 residues. V was clipped by 0 bases and J by 10 bases; unmatched bases: 7. The germline CDR1 and CDR2 sequences are SGHTA and FQGNSA. The CDR3 spells CASSLAGTGFEEQFF. The CDR3 nucleotides are TGTGCCAGCAGCTTAGCGGGGACAGGGTTTGAGGAGCAGTTCTTC. Looking up the rest from reference TRBV7-2 and TRBJ2-1 gives the full variable domain: GAGVSQSPSNKVTEKGKDVELRCDPISGHTALYWYRQSLGQGLEFLIYFQGNSAPDKSGLPSDRFSAERTGGSVSTLTIQRTQQEDSAVYLCASSLAGTGFEEQFFGPGTRLTVL.

The rearrangement uses TRBV9 and TRBJ2-5, with TRBD2 identical over 12 bases. The last part of the DNA fits TRBJ2-1 better; the J call may be wrong. This CDR3 has 15 residues. Germline V gene lookup returns CDR1 SGDLS and CDR2 YYNGEE. The CDR3 DNA reads as TGTGCCAGCAGTTGGACTAGCGGGAACCAAGAGACCCAGTTCTTC. It encodes CASSWTSGNQETQFF.